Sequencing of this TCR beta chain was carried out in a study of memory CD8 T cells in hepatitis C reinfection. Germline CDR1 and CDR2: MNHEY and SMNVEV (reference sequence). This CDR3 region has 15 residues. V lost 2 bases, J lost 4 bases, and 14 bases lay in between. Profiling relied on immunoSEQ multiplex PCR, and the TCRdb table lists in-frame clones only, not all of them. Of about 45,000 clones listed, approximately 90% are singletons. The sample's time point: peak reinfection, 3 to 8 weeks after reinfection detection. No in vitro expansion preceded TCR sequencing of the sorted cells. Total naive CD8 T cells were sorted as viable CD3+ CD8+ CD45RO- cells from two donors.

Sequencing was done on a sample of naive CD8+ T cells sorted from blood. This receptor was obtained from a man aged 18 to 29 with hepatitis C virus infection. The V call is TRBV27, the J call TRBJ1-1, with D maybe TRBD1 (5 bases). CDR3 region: CASSLGGWSGTEAFF. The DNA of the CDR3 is TGTGCCAGCAGTTTAGGGGGGTGGTCGGGCACTGAAGCTTTCTTT.